This is a list of T cell receptor beta chains from one sample in a study of blood T cells in healthy people across ages. TCRdb processed the 5' RACE reads anew with MiXCR; each CDR3 protein has one entry. The data contain more than 900,000 distinct CDR3 sequences, 25% to 35% of them singletons. This same sample was also part of a study on T cells of mothers and their children.

What was sequenced was blood. The receptor source for this set is a woman aged 40 to 49 in good health. Each CDR3 is given with its conserved first and last residue. The D gene is left open where the match is weak. A clone size is listed for some rows: how often the clone was seen (once, few, many), or a class if it is expanded.

V gene: TRBV20-1
J gene: TRBJ2-1
D gene: -
clone size: -
CDR3 protein: CSARDEGNEQFF
CDR3 DNA: TGCAGTGCTAGAGATGAGGGGAATGAGCAGTTCTTC

V gene: TRBV28
J gene: TRBJ1-5
D gene: -
clone size: few
CDR3 protein: CASSFKGANNQPQHF
CDR3 DNA: TGTGCCAGCAGTTTTAAAGGGGCTAACAATCAGCCCCAGCATTTT

V gene: TRBV15
J gene: TRBJ1-2
D gene: -
clone size: many
CDR3 protein: CATSRAGRGYGYTF
CDR3 DNA: TGTGCCACCAGCAGGGCCGGACGGGGGTATGGCTACACCTTC

V gene: TRBV20-1
J gene: TRBJ2-5
D gene: -
clone size: few
CDR3 protein: CSARKEIQETQYF
CDR3 DNA: TGCAGTGCTAGAAAAGAGATCCAAGAGACCCAGTACTTC

V gene: TRBV18
J gene: TRBJ1-2
D gene: -
clone size: few
CDR3 protein: CASSPAEGSGVGYTF
CDR3 DNA: TGTGCCAGCTCACCAGCTGAAGGATCAGGGGTCGGCTACACCTTC

V gene: TRBV28
J gene: TRBJ1-1
D gene: -
clone size: -
CDR3 protein: CATRENTEAFF
CDR3 DNA: TGTGCCACGAGGGAGAACACTGAAGCTTTCTTT

V gene: TRBV10-3
J gene: TRBJ2-5
D gene: -
clone size: -
CDR3 protein: CAISDRGREETQYF
CDR3 DNA: TGTGCCATCAGTGACAGGGGCCGGGAAGAGACCCAGTACTTC

V gene: TRBV12-3/TRBV12-4
J gene: TRBJ2-7
D gene: -
clone size: many
CDR3 protein: CASRPTTGTDSYEQYF
CDR3 DNA: TGTGCCAGCAGACCCACCACCGGGACGGACTCCTACGAGCAGTACTTC

V gene: TRBV7-9
J gene: TRBJ2-3
D gene: TRBD2
clone size: -
CDR3 protein: CASSFGLRRGGTDTQYF
CDR3 DNA: TGTGCCAGCAGCTTTGGGTTACGGCGGGGGGGCACAGATACGCAGTATTTT

V gene: TRBV7-2
J gene: TRBJ2-3
D gene: -
clone size: few
CDR3 protein: CASSLASARGTDTQYF
CDR3 DNA: TGTGCCAGCAGCTTAGCTTCGGCGAGGGGCACAGATACGCAGTATTTT

V gene: TRBV5-1
J gene: TRBJ2-5
D gene: -
clone size: many
CDR3 protein: CASSLAGTSEETQYF
CDR3 DNA: TGCGCCAGCAGCTTAGCCGGGACCTCGGAAGAGACCCAGTACTTC

V gene: TRBV7-8
J gene: TRBJ2-1
D gene: TRBD2
clone size: -
CDR3 protein: CASSFSGGAFGEQFF
CDR3 DNA: TGTGCCAGCAGCTTTAGCGGGGGGGCCTTCGGTGAGCAGTTCTTC

V gene: TRBV7-8
J gene: TRBJ2-1
D gene: TRBD1
clone size: -
CDR3 protein: CASSLGSAQGATYNEQFF
CDR3 DNA: TGTGCCAGCAGCTTAGGATCCGCCCAGGGGGCCACCTACAATGAGCAGTTCTTC

V gene: TRBV5-1
J gene: TRBJ1-5
D gene: TRBD1
clone size: -
CDR3 protein: CASSLGTGTNRPQHF
CDR3 DNA: TGCGCCAGCAGCTTGGGGACAGGCACTAATCGGCCCCAGCATTTT

V gene: TRBV7-3
J gene: TRBJ2-1
D gene: TRBD2
clone size: -
CDR3 protein: CASSPEGLAGGPYNGQFF
CDR3 DNA: TGTGCCAGCAGCCCCGAGGGACTAGCGGGGGGGCCCTACAATGGGCAGTTCTTC